Listed here are 27 T cell receptor beta chains from one sample, sequenced in a study of response to subunit inactivated influenza vaccine. From the RT-PCR reads, TCRdb called clonotypes with MiXCR, one entry per CDR3 protein. The repertoire holds 550,000 to 800,000 distinct CDR3 sequences, about 14% seen once, with approximately 7% in the top ten. The sample in question was PBMCs from blood, obtained approximately 15 days before vaccination. These receptors all come from a man in his fifties or sixties who received an inactivated influenza vaccine.

This chain links TRBV10-3 with TRBJ2-1, with 8 nucleotides matching TRBD1. The CDR3 consists of 11 residues. Germline values: CDR1 ENHRY, CDR2 SYGVKD. The V segment lost 6 bases and the J segment 13 bases; nucleotides outside the gene matches: 5. Here the CDR3 reads CAISDRGGQFF. CDR3 bases: TGTGCCATCAGCGACAGGGGTGGCCAGTTCTTC.

This chain uses TRBV6-1 with TRBJ2-5; D might be TRBD2 (5 bases). Trimming took off 7 bases at V and 1 base at J, with 16 bases between the two ends. The CDR3 is 15 residues long. Germline V gene data show CDR1 as MNHNS and CDR2 as SASEGT. CDR3 sequence: CASTFSGKIQETQYF. The CDR3 coding sequence is TGTGCCAGCACCTTTTCGGGGAAAATCCAAGAGACCCAGTACTTC.

The table lists this clonotype with a few counts. This chain joins TRBV15 and TRBJ1-6; TRBD1 agrees at 8 bases. The V gene's germline CDR1 is LNHNV and CDR2 YYDKDF (reference sequence). The J segment lost 7 bases and the V segment lost 3 bases, leaving 8 bases of the junction unmatched. This CDR3 region has 16 residues. This chain's CDR3 is CATSSVQGVGNSPLHF. CDR3 in DNA: TGTGCCACCAGCAGCGTACAGGGGGTCGGGAATTCACCCCTCCACTTT.

This sequence joins TRBV12-3 or TRBV12-4 and TRBJ1-1; possible D gene TRBD1, 6 bases. This CDR3 has 12 amino acids. Trimming stripped 6 bases from V and 6 bases from J, with 11 bases between. CDR3 amino acids: CASRPQGPEAFF. CDR3 DNA: TGTGCCAGCAGGCCACAGGGTCCTGAAGCTTTCTTT.

V usage is TRBV9 and J usage is TRBJ2-5; 8 bases align to TRBD2. Germline CDR1 and CDR2: SGDLS and YYNGEE. The CDR3 covers 16 residues. Trimming at V came to 4 bases and at J to 2 bases, leaving 10 bases not matched to a gene. The CDR3 DNA is TGTGCCAGCAGCCCCTATAGCGGGGACCCACAAGAGACCCAGTACTTC. It encodes CASSPYSGDPQETQYF.

The rearrangement joins TRBV29-1 to TRBJ1-2; D is ambiguous. Per the germline V gene, CDR1 is SQVTM and CDR2 is ANQGSEA. Trimming took off 8 bases at V and 1 base at J, with 8 bases between the two ends. The CDR3 runs 11 residues. Written as DNA, the CDR3 is TGCAGCACCGAACTTAACTATGGCTACACCTTC. Protein product: CSTELNYGYTF.

This clonotype occurred a few times. This CDR3 reads CASSLGPSGRGSYNEQFF. The CDR3 DNA follows: TGCGCCAGCAGCTTGGGGCCTAGCGGGAGGGGCTCCTACAATGAGCAGTTCTTC. The chain is built from TRBV5-1 and TRBJ2-1; 12 bases agree with TRBD2. J lost 0 bases, V lost 0 bases, and 4 bases had no gene match. Germline V CDR1 and CDR2: SGHRS, YFSETQ. The CDR3 sequence is 18 residues long.

The chain employs TRBV10-3 and TRBJ2-2; D not certain. CDR3 length equals 15 residues. V was pared by 2 bases and J by 8 bases, with 15 bases between. Per the germline V gene, CDR1 is ENHRY and CDR2 is SYGVKD. This CDR3 is CAISERYLNQGELFF. Written as DNA, the CDR3 is TGTGCCATCAGTGAGCGTTACCTGAATCAGGGGGAGCTGTTTTTT.

This clonotype occurred a few times. The chain joins TRBV4-3 to TRBJ2-5, with D possibly TRBD1 on 6 matching bases. Germline V gene data show CDR1 as LGHNA and CDR2 as YSLEER. The length of the CDR3 is 15 residues. The V and J ends lost 4 bases and 1 base respectively, with 13 bases between them. The CDR3: CASSPDRQVQETQYF. Here the CDR3 DNA reads TGCGCCAGCAGCCCGGACCGACAGGTCCAAGAGACCCAGTACTTC.

This clonotype was recorded a few times. V gene TRBV7-2 combines with J gene TRBJ2-7, with no clear D. CDR1 and CDR2 from the germline V gene are SGHTA and FQGNSA. The CDR3 spans 14 residues. With 2 bases removed from V and 5 bases from J, the gap between germline ends came to 13 bases. The CDR3, as DNA: TGTGCCAGCAGCTTATTTGGCTCCGAGGACGAGCAGTACTTC. Its protein product is CASSLFGSEDEQYF.

This clonotype appeared many times. The rearrangement links TRBV6-1 to TRBJ2-7; TRBD2 aligns across 8 bases. The V segment lost 5 bases and the J segment 2 bases; nucleotides outside the gene matches: 11. CDR3 length: 16 residues. Germline loops: CDR1 MNHNS, CDR2 SASEGT. This CDR3 reads CASSQPGLGKTYEQYF. The CDR3 DNA reads as TGTGCCAGCAGTCAACCGGGACTAGGGAAGACCTACGAGCAGTACTTC.

On this clonotype itself: A much larger clone lies one base from this, so it may be a read error. The chain couples TRBV5-1 to TRBJ2-4; TRBD2 matches at 9 bases. The CDR3 sequence is 19 residues long. CDR1 SGHRS and CDR2 YFSETQ come from the germline V gene. CDR3 region: CASSLEFGTSYAAKNMQYF. The CDR3 DNA reads TGCGCCAGCAGCTTGGAATTTGGGACTAGCTACGCAGCCAAAAACATGCAGTACTTC.

This sequence joins TRBV20-1 and TRBJ2-2, with 7 bases fitting TRBD2. J was trimmed by 5 bases and V by 0 bases; bases with no gene match: 9. The CDR3 covers 16 residues. Germline V lookup: CDR1 DFQATT, CDR2 SNEGSKA (reference sequence). The CDR3 sequence: CSARDRIAAGTGELFF. Written as DNA, the CDR3 is TGCAGTGCTAGAGATAGGATTGCAGCGGGGACCGGGGAGCTGTTTTTT.

This clonotype was seen only a few times. This chain links TRBV6-1 with TRBJ2-3; TRBD1 might be the D (6 bases). CDR3 size: 15 residues. Trimming stripped 7 bases from V and 6 bases from J, with 20 bases between. CDR1 is MNHNS and CDR2 is SASEGT in the germline V gene. CDR3 bases: TGTGCCAGCAATCCTCTGGGGGCAACAGCGGATACGCAGTATTTT. Its translation is CASNPLGATADTQYF.

This clonotype has at least ten counts. This chain connects TRBV6-2 or TRBV6-3 to TRBJ1-1, with 7 nucleotides matching TRBD1. Per the germline V gene, CDR1 is MNHEY and CDR2 is SVGEGT. The V and J ends lost 6 bases and 0 bases, in that order; junction bases with no gene match: 4. The CDR3 is 14 amino acids. CDR3 in amino acids: CASRRGQLNTEAFF. In DNA, the CDR3 is TGTGCCAGCAGACGGGGACAGCTGAACACTGAAGCTTTCTTT.

The sample holds many counts of this clonotype. The chain links TRBV5-1 to TRBJ2-7; tentatively, D is TRBD2 (5 bases). Trimming pared 0 bases from V and 4 bases from J, leaving 8 bases between. Germline values: CDR1 SGHRS, CDR2 YFSETQ. This CDR3 spans 13 amino acids. The CDR3 DNA follows: TGCGCCAGCAGCTTGGCAAGGGAGTACGAGCAGTACTTC. It codes for CASSLAREYEQYF. The whole variable domain, filled in from reference TRBV5-1 and TRBJ2-7, reads KAGVTQTPRYLIKTRGQQVTLSCSPISGHRSVSWYQQTPGQGLQFLFEYFSETQRNKGNFPGRFSGRQFSNSRSEMNVSTLELGDSALYLCASSLAREYEQYFGPGTRLTVT.

The rearrangement links TRBV7-8 to TRBJ2-5; 8 bases fit TRBD1. After removal of 4 bases from V and 5 bases from J, the junction contained 12 bases not matched to a gene. Germline CDR1 reads SGHVS; CDR2 reads FQNEAQ. The CDR3 has 16 amino acids. The CDR3 coding sequence is TGTGCCAGCAGCTCTTGGACAGGACAGGGTTTGGAGACCCAGTACTTC. This gives the protein CASSSWTGQGLETQYF.

In this sample, this clonotype turned up many times. The chain couples TRBV6-2 or TRBV6-3 to TRBJ2-2; no reliable D call. CDR3 size: 12 residues. Germline CDR1 reads MNHEY; CDR2 reads SVGEGT. Trimming took off 3 bases at V and 7 bases at J, with 6 bases between the two ends. The CDR3 DNA is TGTGCCAGCAGTTATCTCCGCGGGGAGCTGTTTTTT. Residues: CASSYLRGELFF.

This sequence joins TRBV18 and TRBJ2-2; 8 positions agree with TRBD2. Per the germline V gene, CDR1 is KGHSH and CDR2 is LQKENI. The V and J ends lost 8 bases and 2 bases, in that order; junction bases with no gene match: 4. This CDR3 region has 14 residues. This CDR3 reads CASTTSDNTGELFF. CDR3 DNA sequence: TGTGCCAGCACGACTAGCGATAACACCGGGGAGCTGTTTTTT.

This chain connects TRBV6-2 or TRBV6-3 to TRBJ1-1, with 9 bases lining up with TRBD1. Unmatched junction bases numbered 6, after V lost 4 bases and J lost 3 bases. CDR3 length: 15 residues. Per germline, CDR1 MNHEY and CDR2 SVGEGT. Here the CDR3 DNA reads TGTGCCAGCAGTTCCCTGGACAGGGGTGACACTGAAGCTTTCTTT. It yields the protein CASSSLDRGDTEAFF.

Only a few counts were recorded for this clonotype. J is TRBJ2-7 and V is TRBV28, with D unresolved. The CDR3 length is 14 residues. Germline-derived CDR1 and CDR2 are MDHEN and SYDVKM. V was cut by 1 base and J by 2 bases, with 9 bases left in between. This chain's CDR3 is CASSLSPVTYEQYF. DNA of the CDR3: TGTGCCAGCAGTTTATCCCCCGTTACCTACGAGCAGTACTTC. Drawing the rest from reference TRBV28 and TRBJ2-7, the complete variable domain is DVKVTQSSRYLVKRTGEKVFLECVQDMDHENMFWYRQDPGLGLRLIYFSYDVKMKEKGDIPEGYSVSREKKERFSLILESASTNQTSMYLCASSLSPVTYEQYFGPGTRLTVT.

In its sample, this clonotype was seen many times. The gene calls are TRBV29-1 and TRBJ2-7; 7 positions match TRBD2. CDR1 is SQVTM and CDR2 is ANQGSEA in the germline V gene. CDR3 length: 11 residues. V lost 5 bases, J lost 5 bases, and 3 bases stayed unmatched. CDR3 sequence: CSVYGGNEQYF. The CDR3 DNA follows: TGCAGCGTTTACGGGGGGAACGAGCAGTACTTC.

As concerns this clonotype: A much larger clonotype is one base distant, so this may be a read error. Here the CDR3 omits its conserved ending phenylalanine or tryptophan, so a read error is the likely source. The CDR3 DNA is TGTGCCAGCAGTCCGAGACCCGGCAATCAGCCCCAGCATCTT. Protein sequence: CASSPRPGNQPQHL. V usage is TRBV27 and J usage is TRBJ1-5; D ambiguous. The length of the CDR3 is 14 residues. CDR1 and CDR2 from the germline V gene are MNHEY and SMNVEV (reference sequence). The germline V and J ends were trimmed by 5 bases and 2 bases, with 10 bases remaining between them.

The V gene is TRBV9, the J gene TRBJ1-1; D not certain. The CDR3 extends over 14 amino acids. Trimming removed 2 bases from V and 3 bases from J, with 11 bases in between. Germline loops: CDR1 SGDLS, CDR2 YYNGEE. CDR3 amino acids: CASSVGPFHTEAFF. CDR3 sequence (DNA): TGTGCCAGCAGCGTTGGACCTTTCCACACTGAAGCTTTCTTT.

The chain carries TRBV9 and TRBJ2-1; possibly TRBD2 for D (8 bases). The CDR3 runs 14 residues. Germline loops: CDR1 SGDLS, CDR2 YYNGEE. Trimming left V 3 bases short and J 7 bases short, with 14 bases between. CDR3 region: CASSALAGQNEQFF. CDR3 DNA: TGTGCCAGCAGCGCGTTAGCGGGACAGAATGAGCAGTTCTTC.

At least ten counts were recorded for this clonotype. The gene calls are TRBV7-2 and TRBJ1-6, with no clear D. The length of the CDR3 is 12 residues. Germline V CDR1 and CDR2: SGHTA, FQGNSA. V was pared by 7 bases and J by 14 bases, with 15 bases between. Written as DNA, the CDR3 is TGTGCCAGCACCTCAAACTGGCGGACCCTCCACTTT. Protein product: CASTSNWRTLHF.

The rearrangement uses TRBV20-1 and TRBJ1-5; a possible D gene is TRBD1 (5 bases). The V end lost 5 bases, the J end lost 3 bases, and 11 bases lay between the germline ends. The CDR3 spans 13 residues. In germline, CDR1 is DFQATT, CDR2 SNEGSKA (reference sequence). For the CDR3, the DNA is TGCAGTGCTCGCCGGGACTACAATCAGCCCCAGCATTTT. It is translated as CSARRDYNQPQHF.